This section outlines one TCR beta chain sequence together with its context. What it recognizes is unknown. Sequencing used immunoSEQ multiplex PCR; TCRdb keeps in-frame clones, though not all of them. Here the sample spans nearly 110,000 clones, 90% being singletons. This entry comes from a study of OX40 agonist ivuxolimab in advanced cancers. Study findings and constraints: CD8+ T cells showed, on average, more clonal expansion than CD4+ cells.

Germline V CDR1 and CDR2: SGHTA, FQGTGA. After removal of 0 bases from V and 5 bases from J, the junction contained 5 bases not matched to a gene. This CDR3 has 16 amino acids. This material consisted of CD4+ or CD8+ T cells sorted from blood, taken in a trial of the OX40 agonist ivuxolimab. The sequence was obtained from an adult with an advanced solid tumor such as melanoma, head and neck, liver or kidney cancer. This chain joins TRBV7-3 and TRBJ1-5, with 9 bases lining up with TRBD1. CDR3 protein: CASSLTRTGVYQPQHF. As DNA, the CDR3 is TGTGCCAGCAGCTTAACTAGGACAGGGGTTTATCAGCCCCAGCATTTT.